A selection of T cell receptor beta chains follows, all from one sample in a study of cytomegalovirus exposure and HLA in healthy donors. Using immunoSEQ multiplex PCR, the repertoire was profiled, and TCRdb retains in-frame clones only, with some absent. This repertoire shows roughly 150,000 clones, about 68% found once; its top ten account for around 1.5%. The source material was PBMCs. The receptors were gathered from a man younger than 35 in good health and CMV-seronegative. CDR3s include the opening cysteine and the closing phenylalanine or tryptophan. A D gene is named only where the DNA matches it firmly. Clone sizes are given selectively: once, few, many, or a class where the clone is expanded.

d_gene: TRBD1
v_gene: TRBV27
abundance: few
j_gene: TRBJ1-2
CDR3aa: CASSVITGGAEGYTF
CDR3nt: TGTGCCAGCAGTGTTATAACAGGGGGCGCAGAGGGCTACACCTTC

d_gene: .
v_gene: TRBV9
abundance: .
j_gene: TRBJ2-7
CDR3aa: CASSAPGSRGEQYF
CDR3nt: TGTGCCAGCAGCGCGCCCGGGTCACGCGGAGAGCAGTACTTC

d_gene: .
v_gene: TRBV6-5
abundance: .
j_gene: TRBJ2-7
CDR3aa: CASSRGREEAYEQYF
CDR3nt: TGTGCCAGCAGTCGCGGTAGGGAGGAGGCCTACGAGCAGTACTTC

d_gene: .
v_gene: TRBV4-3
abundance: once
j_gene: TRBJ1-6
CDR3aa: CASSRTPRAQDNSPLHF
CDR3nt: TGCGCCAGCAGCCGCACCCCCAGGGCGCAAGATAATTCACCCCTCCACTTT

d_gene: .
v_gene: TRBV7-2
abundance: .
j_gene: TRBJ2-1
CDR3aa: CASRLASRDNEQFF
CDR3nt: TGTGCCAGCAGACTTGCCTCCCGGGACAATGAGCAGTTCTTC

d_gene: .
v_gene: TRBV28
abundance: .
j_gene: TRBJ2-5
CDR3aa: CASRYSNEETQYF
CDR3nt: TGTGCCAGCAGGTATAGTAACGAAGAGACCCAGTACTTC

d_gene: TRBD1
v_gene: TRBV5-6
abundance: .
j_gene: TRBJ2-7
CDR3aa: CASSFGGTGVYEQYF
CDR3nt: TGTGCCAGCAGCTTTGGAGGGACAGGGGTATACGAGCAGTACTTC

d_gene: TRBD2
v_gene: TRBV18
abundance: .
j_gene: TRBJ2-7
CDR3aa: CASSPGSGRKYEQYF
CDR3nt: TGTGCCAGCTCACCAGGAAGCGGGAGGAAATACGAGCAGTACTTC

d_gene: TRBD1
v_gene: TRBV28
abundance: .
j_gene: TRBJ2-7
CDR3aa: CASSLTGETYEQYF
CDR3nt: TGTGCCAGCAGTTTGACAGGGGAGACCTACGAGCAGTACTTC

d_gene: .
v_gene: TRBV19
abundance: few
j_gene: TRBJ2-2
CDR3aa: CASSVSGVAHTGELFF
CDR3nt: TGTGCCAGTAGTGTATCGGGGGTAGCGCACACCGGGGAGCTGTTTTTT

d_gene: .
v_gene: TRBV4-1
abundance: .
j_gene: TRBJ2-7
CDR3aa: CASSQGGLRDTSYEQYF
CDR3nt: TGCGCCAGCAGCCAAGGGGGCCTACGGGACACCTCCTACGAGCAGTACTTC

d_gene: TRBD1
v_gene: TRBV10-1
abundance: .
j_gene: TRBJ2-7
CDR3aa: CASSRDREYEQYF
CDR3nt: TGCGCCAGCAGCAGGGACAGGGAATACGAGCAGTACTTC

d_gene: .
v_gene: TRBV2
abundance: .
j_gene: TRBJ2-7
CDR3aa: CASSLYEQYF
CDR3nt: TGTGCCAGCAGTCTCTACGAGCAGTACTTC

d_gene: .
v_gene: TRBV6-1
abundance: .
j_gene: TRBJ2-7
CDR3aa: CASSELPYYEQYF
CDR3nt: TGTGCCAGCAGTGAACTACCCTACTACGAGCAGTACTTC

d_gene: TRBD2
v_gene: TRBV27
abundance: .
j_gene: TRBJ2-1
CDR3aa: CASTLAGPPGNEQFF
CDR3nt: TGTGCCAGCACATTAGCGGGACCCCCGGGGAATGAGCAGTTCTTC

d_gene: TRBD2
v_gene: TRBV7-9
abundance: .
j_gene: TRBJ2-5
CDR3aa: CSSSLPHLSGRGETQYF
CDR3nt: TGTTCCAGCAGCCTACCCCACCTCAGCGGGAGGGGCGAGACCCAGTACTTC

d_gene: TRBD2
v_gene: TRBV30
abundance: .
j_gene: TRBJ2-3
CDR3aa: CAWSVGTKLFQDTQYF
CDR3nt: TGTGCCTGGAGTGTCGGGACTAAGCTCTTTCAAGATACGCAGTATTTT

d_gene: TRBD2
v_gene: TRBV10-3
abundance: .
j_gene: TRBJ2-5
CDR3aa: CAIRGSDGGRAQETQYF
CDR3nt: TGTGCCATCAGGGGCTCAGATGGCGGGAGGGCCCAAGAGACCCAGTACTTC

d_gene: TRBD2
v_gene: TRBV5-6
abundance: .
j_gene: TRBJ2-7
CDR3aa: CASSVGLAWEQYF
CDR3nt: TGTGCCAGCAGCGTCGGACTAGCGTGGGAGCAGTACTTC

d_gene: TRBD1
v_gene: TRBV7-2
abundance: .
j_gene: TRBJ1-2
CDR3aa: CASSLRPGQGQFNYGYTF
CDR3nt: TGTGCCAGCAGCCTTCGCCCAGGACAGGGACAATTTAACTATGGCTACACCTTC

d_gene: TRBD1
v_gene: TRBV7-6
abundance: .
j_gene: TRBJ2-5
CDR3aa: CASSSGQGVETQYF
CDR3nt: TGTGCCAGCAGCTCGGGACAGGGGGTAGAGACCCAGTACTTC

d_gene: .
v_gene: TRBV19
abundance: .
j_gene: TRBJ2-3
CDR3aa: CASGGTPGGTDTQYF
CDR3nt: TGTGCCAGTGGAGGGACCCCTGGGGGCACAGATACGCAGTATTTT

d_gene: TRBD1
v_gene: TRBV5-4
abundance: once
j_gene: TRBJ1-6
CDR3aa: CASSLTTGAISPLHF
CDR3nt: TGTGCCAGCAGCTTGACGACAGGGGCAATCTCACCCCTCCACTTT

d_gene: .
v_gene: TRBV5-1
abundance: .
j_gene: TRBJ2-3
CDR3aa: CASSYSSDTQYF
CDR3nt: TGCGCCAGCAGCTATAGTTCAGATACGCAGTATTTT

d_gene: .
v_gene: TRBV14
abundance: .
j_gene: TRBJ2-7
CDR3aa: CASSQVAGVGYEQYF
CDR3nt: TGTGCCAGCAGCCAAGTTGCAGGGGTCGGCTACGAGCAGTACTTC

d_gene: .
v_gene: TRBV4-1
abundance: .
j_gene: TRBJ1-5
CDR3aa: CASSQQGNQPQHF
CDR3nt: TGCGCCAGCAGCCAACAGGGAAATCAGCCCCAGCATTTT

d_gene: TRBD1
v_gene: TRBV9
abundance: .
j_gene: TRBJ1-5
CDR3aa: CASSEAGGGGQPQHF
CDR3nt: TGTGCCAGCAGCGAGGCAGGGGGCGGGGGTCAGCCCCAGCATTTT

d_gene: .
v_gene: TRBV5-6
abundance: few
j_gene: TRBJ2-5
CDR3aa: CASSLVSRETQYF
CDR3nt: TGTGCCAGCAGCTTGGTGTCCCGTGAGACCCAGTACTTC

d_gene: .
v_gene: TRBV28
abundance: .
j_gene: TRBJ2-7
CDR3aa: CASSAAARRPNPYEQYF
CDR3nt: TGTGCCAGCAGTGCTGCGGCCCGGAGACCGAACCCCTACGAGCAGTACTTC

d_gene: .
v_gene: TRBV18
abundance: few
j_gene: TRBJ2-7
CDR3aa: CASSPQKGDREQYF
CDR3nt: TGTGCCAGCTCACCTCAGAAGGGGGACCGGGAGCAGTACTTC

d_gene: TRBD1
v_gene: TRBV10-3
abundance: .
j_gene: TRBJ1-2
CDR3aa: CATTGPENKGTGGNYGYTF
CDR3nt: TGTGCCACGACGGGGCCCGAGAATAAAGGGACAGGGGGCAACTATGGCTACACCTTC

d_gene: .
v_gene: TRBV5-1
abundance: .
j_gene: TRBJ2-1
CDR3aa: CASSLEGDSYNEQFF
CDR3nt: TGCGCCAGCAGCTTGGAGGGGGACTCCTACAATGAGCAGTTCTTC

d_gene: TRBD2
v_gene: TRBV19
abundance: .
j_gene: TRBJ2-2
CDR3aa: CASSIMAGALTGELFF
CDR3nt: TGTGCCAGTAGTATTATGGCGGGAGCGTTAACCGGGGAGCTGTTTTTT

d_gene: .
v_gene: TRBV6-1
abundance: few
j_gene: TRBJ2-5
CDR3aa: CATSPQGPQETQYF
CDR3nt: TGTGCCACCTCACCCCAGGGCCCCCAAGAGACCCAGTACTTC

d_gene: .
v_gene: TRBV7-9
abundance: once
j_gene: TRBJ2-5
CDR3aa: CASSLGGPPATQYF
CDR3nt: TGTGCCAGCAGCTTAGGGGGCCCCCCTGCGACCCAGTACTTC

d_gene: TRBD2
v_gene: TRBV9
abundance: .
j_gene: TRBJ2-3
CDR3aa: CASSVRTSGADTQYF
CDR3nt: TGTGCCAGCAGCGTACGGACTAGCGGAGCAGATACGCAGTATTTT

d_gene: .
v_gene: TRBV27
abundance: few
j_gene: TRBJ2-7
CDR3aa: CASSLGRTYEQYF
CDR3nt: TGTGCCAGCAGTTTAGGCCGAACCTACGAGCAGTACTTC

d_gene: TRBD1
v_gene: TRBV4-2
abundance: few
j_gene: TRBJ2-7
CDR3aa: CASSQARQGVGYEQYF
CDR3nt: TGTGCCAGCAGCCAGGCTAGGCAGGGGGTGGGCTACGAGCAGTACTTC

d_gene: .
v_gene: TRBV19
abundance: .
j_gene: TRBJ2-7
CDR3aa: CASSNSYEQYF
CDR3nt: TGTGCCAGTAGTAACTCCTACGAGCAGTACTTC

d_gene: .
v_gene: TRBV7-2
abundance: .
j_gene: TRBJ1-1
CDR3aa: CASSLALSRSTEAFF
CDR3nt: TGTGCCAGCAGCTTAGCCCTTTCCCGGAGCACTGAAGCTTTCTTT

d_gene: TRBD1
v_gene: TRBV6-5
abundance: few
j_gene: TRBJ2-7
CDR3aa: CASRISRGPTYEQYF
CDR3nt: TGTGCCAGCAGAATCTCGAGGGGGCCCACCTACGAGCAGTACTTC

d_gene: .
v_gene: TRBV7-2
abundance: .
j_gene: TRBJ1-1
CDR3aa: CASSSGGRQNTEAFF
CDR3nt: TGTGCCAGCAGCTCTGGGGGCAGGCAGAACACTGAAGCTTTCTTT

d_gene: .
v_gene: TRBV4-3
abundance: .
j_gene: TRBJ2-7
CDR3aa: CASSQDLYYEQYF
CDR3nt: TGCGCCAGCAGCCAAGATCTGTACTACGAGCAGTACTTC

d_gene: TRBD2
v_gene: TRBV6-6
abundance: .
j_gene: TRBJ2-1
CDR3aa: CASSGLAGGPYNEQFF
CDR3nt: TGTGCCAGCAGCGGACTAGCGGGAGGTCCCTACAATGAGCAGTTCTTC

d_gene: .
v_gene: TRBV19
abundance: .
j_gene: TRBJ1-4
CDR3aa: CASSTAGTATNEKLFF
CDR3nt: TGTGCCAGTAGTACCGCTGGGACTGCAACTAATGAAAAACTGTTTTTT

d_gene: .
v_gene: TRBV7-9
abundance: .
j_gene: TRBJ2-3
CDR3aa: CSSSFSVSTDTQYF
CDR3nt: TGTTCCAGCAGCTTTAGCGTCTCCACAGATACGCAGTATTTT

d_gene: .
v_gene: TRBV28
abundance: few
j_gene: TRBJ2-5
CDR3aa: CAVRGGQETQYF
CDR3nt: TGTGCCGTTAGAGGAGGGCAAGAGACCCAGTACTTC

d_gene: .
v_gene: TRBV7-8
abundance: .
j_gene: TRBJ1-1
CDR3aa: CASIELRDTEAFF
CDR3nt: TGTGCCAGCATCGAGCTTCGGGACACTGAAGCTTTCTTT

d_gene: .
v_gene: TRBV30
abundance: .
j_gene: TRBJ2-7
CDR3aa: CAWSVLGHEQYF
CDR3nt: TGTGCCTGGAGTGTACTGGGCCACGAGCAGTACTTC

d_gene: .
v_gene: TRBV7-9
abundance: .
j_gene: TRBJ2-1
CDR3aa: CASRPWQGSLYNEQFF
CDR3nt: TGTGCCAGCAGGCCCTGGCAGGGGTCCCTTTACAATGAGCAGTTCTTC

d_gene: TRBD2
v_gene: TRBV5-1
abundance: .
j_gene: TRBJ2-7
CDR3aa: CASSGSGTSGRAQYF
CDR3nt: TGCGCCAGCAGCGGGTCCGGGACTAGCGGTCGCGCTCAGTACTTC

d_gene: .
v_gene: TRBV9
abundance: few
j_gene: TRBJ2-2
CDR3aa: CASSVDLRGRSTGELFF
CDR3nt: TGTGCCAGCAGCGTAGACCTTCGGGGGAGGAGCACCGGGGAGCTGTTTTTT

d_gene: TRBD2
v_gene: TRBV4-3
abundance: .
j_gene: TRBJ2-1
CDR3aa: CASKPGTSPANEQFF
CDR3nt: TGCGCCAGCAAACCCGGGACTAGTCCGGCCAATGAGCAGTTCTTC

d_gene: TRBD1
v_gene: TRBV6-4
abundance: .
j_gene: TRBJ2-6
CDR3aa: CASSEQGARGANVLTF
CDR3nt: TGTGCCAGCAGTGAACAGGGGGCGAGGGGGGCCAACGTCCTGACTTTC

d_gene: .
v_gene: TRBV29-1
abundance: .
j_gene: TRBJ2-1
CDR3aa: CSVDTGERHNEQFF
CDR3nt: TGCAGCGTTGACACGGGAGAGCGCCACAATGAGCAGTTCTTC

d_gene: TRBD1
v_gene: TRBV5-4
abundance: .
j_gene: TRBJ2-1
CDR3aa: CASSFTGGNEQFF
CDR3nt: TGTGCCAGCAGCTTCACAGGGGGAAATGAGCAGTTCTTC

d_gene: .
v_gene: TRBV7-8
abundance: .
j_gene: TRBJ2-1
CDR3aa: CASSLEVTYNEQFF
CDR3nt: TGTGCCAGCAGCTTGGAGGTAACCTACAATGAGCAGTTCTTC